This TCR beta chain was retrieved from a study of beta chain features in type 1 diabetes. Study background: Patients shared similar age, gender and cell yields with healthy donors.

General study results and limits: A cDNA-based sequencing approach could over-represent cells with high TCR expression. It was possible that PCR favored shorter templates, equally so in patients and controls.

This clone was observed a few times. Its antigen is unknown. Of the isolated RNA, all was reverse transcribed, and so the sequenced material was expressed TCRB transcripts. Millions of reads, on average, came from each naive, central memory and regulatory T cell sample. Profiling relied on immunoSEQ multiplex PCR, and the TCRdb table lists in-frame clones only, not all of them. The sample has just over 600,000 clones, 15% to 17% seen once; the top ten hold 0.09% to 0.095%. This receptor was taken from a young man in good health. Sequencing was performed on naive CD4+ T cells from blood.

As DNA, the CDR3 is TGTGCCAGCAGATACCAGGGGAGCGTGGATGAAAAACTGTTTTTT. Translating gives CASRYQGSVDEKLFF. The gene calls are TRBV7-9 and TRBJ1-4; D is perhaps TRBD1 (6 bases). CDR3 length: 15 residues. Trimming took 6 bases from V and 6 from J, leaving 17 bases between them. The germline V gene encodes CDR1 SEHNR and CDR2 FQNEAQ (reference sequence).